The rows below give T cell receptor beta chains drawn from one sample of a study of a mutant IDH1 vaccine in newly diagnosed glioma. Sequencing used immunoSEQ multiplex PCR; TCRdb keeps in-frame clones, though not all of them. This sample has 25,000 to 35,000 clones; around 90% occur once, and the top ten carry less than 25%. Their cognate antigens are unknown. The sequencing used PBMCs, collected from a glioma patient whose treatment included an IDH1 peptide vaccine. These receptors all stem from a young man with glioma. The CDR3 runs from the conserved cysteine through the conserved F or W. The order of the fields is D gene, J gene, V gene, clone size, CDR3 protein, CDR3 DNA. D genes are given only for firm matches. Part of the rows lack a size; the others show once, few, many or a class for expanded clones.

- TRBJ1-5 TRBV10-3 - CAISESSRGVGQPQHF TGTGCCATCAGTGAGTCGTCCAGGGGTGTGGGTCAGCCCCAGCATTTT
- TRBJ1-1 TRBV25-1 few CASSRGGNTEAFF TGTGCCAGCAGTAGAGGGGGGAACACTGAAGCTTTCTTT
TRBD1 TRBJ1-2 TRBV29-1 once CSVDRGYYGYTF TGCAGCGTTGACAGGGGGTATTATGGCTACACCTTC
- TRBJ1-5 TRBV7-8 - CASSLVDGEGKPQHF TGTGCCAGCAGCTTAGTGGACGGGGAAGGCAAGCCCCAGCATTTT
- TRBJ2-1 TRBV4-3 few CASSQEGENSYNEQFF TGCGCCAGCAGCCAAGAAGGTGAGAACTCCTACAATGAGCAGTTCTTC
TRBD1 TRBJ1-5 TRBV10-3 - CAISNTGVNASYQPQHF TGTGCCATCAGTAACACAGGGGTTAACGCGAGTTATCAGCCCCAGCATTTT
TRBD1 TRBJ1-2 TRBV2 once CASRDRAYGYTF TGTGCCAGCCGGGACAGGGCCTATGGCTACACCTTC
- TRBJ1-5 TRBV19 - CASSMSSNQPQHF TGTGCCAGTAGTATGTCGAGCAATCAGCCCCAGCATTTT
- TRBJ2-2 TRBV9 - CASSVEGHYTGELFF TGTGCCAGCAGCGTAGAAGGGCACTACACCGGGGAGCTGTTTTTT
TRBD2 TRBJ2-2 TRBV9 - CASSVVDSGSGGELFF TGTGCCAGCAGCGTAGTTGATAGCGGGAGTGGCGGGGAGCTGTTTTTT
TRBD1 TRBJ2-3 TRBV5-4 - CASSLDRGVTDTQYF TGTGCCAGCAGCTTGGACAGGGGCGTCACGGATACGCAGTATTTT
TRBD2 TRBJ2-5 TRBV30 - CAWSPGLAIETQYF TGTGCCTGGAGTCCGGGACTAGCGATCGAGACCCAGTACTTC
- TRBJ1-2 TRBV30 few CAWTGRASGRANYGYTF TGTGCCTGGACCGGGCGGGCATCCGGGCGAGCTAACTATGGCTACACCTTC
- TRBJ1-3 TRBV5-1 - CASSLAGVWGNTIYF TGCGCCAGCAGCTTGGCCGGGGTGTGGGGAAACACCATATATTTT
- TRBJ1-6 TRBV21-1 - CASSKVGKTYSPLHF TGTGCCAGCAGCAAAGTAGGCAAGACGTATTCACCCCTCCACTTT
- TRBJ1-1 TRBV21-1 - CASSKTGVREAFF TGTGCCAGCAGCAAGACAGGGGTGAGGGAAGCTTTCTTT
TRBD2 TRBJ2-7 TRBV7-9 - CASSSRTSGGDEQYF TGTGCCAGCAGCTCAAGGACTAGCGGGGGCGACGAGCAGTACTTC
- TRBJ2-7 TRBV5-1 - CASSFSGTDIAYEQYF TGCGCCAGCAGCTTTTCAGGGACGGATATAGCCTACGAGCAGTACTTC
TRBD1 TRBJ1-2 TRBV4-3 few CASSLDRGVYGYTF TGCGCCAGCAGCCTTGACAGGGGGGTCTATGGCTACACCTTC
TRBD2 TRBJ2-3 TRBV7-9 - CASSPSSGSTDTQYF TGTGCCAGCAGCCCCTCTAGCGGGAGTACAGATACGCAGTATTTT
- TRBJ2-3 TRBV29-1 - CSVEGAATSTDTQYF TGCAGCGTTGAAGGGGCTGCCACTAGCACAGATACGCAGTATTTT
- TRBJ1-2 TRBV5-6 - CASIPMGGEDYGYTF TGTGCCAGCATCCCTATGGGGGGTGAGGACTATGGCTACACCTTC
- TRBJ1-5 TRBV5-5 - CASSLGQGQPQHF TGTGCCAGCAGCTTGGGGCAAGGACAGCCCCAGCATTTT
TRBD1 TRBJ1-4 TRBV5-1 - CASSTTGEKEKLFF TGCGCCAGCAGCACCACAGGGGAGAAAGAAAAACTGTTTTTT
- TRBJ1-2 TRBV2 - CASSEEEDRDSTNYGYTF TGTGCCAGCAGTGAGGAGGAGGATAGGGACTCCACCAACTATGGCTACACCTTC
- TRBJ2-5 TRBV5-1 - CASRSGTVQETQYF TGCGCCAGCAGGTCCGGGACGGTCCAAGAGACCCAGTACTTC
- TRBJ1-2 TRBV30 - CAWSKGLYYGYTF TGTGCCTGGAGTAAGGGGTTGTACTATGGCTACACCTTC
TRBD1 TRBJ2-7 TRBV19 once CASSREGRGQGELHEQYF TGTGCCAGTAGTAGAGAGGGCCGGGGACAGGGGGAATTACACGAGCAGTACTTC
- TRBJ2-5 TRBV9 - CASSVGNGGIHQETQYF TGTGCCAGCAGCGTAGGAAACGGAGGGATTCACCAAGAGACCCAGTACTTC
- TRBJ1-5 TRBV30 - CAWTVGGSNQPQHF TGTGCCTGGACAGTAGGGGGAAGCAATCAGCCCCAGCATTTT
TRBD2 TRBJ2-5 TRBV7-2 - CASSSRTSGTLMTQYF TGTGCCAGCAGCTCCCGGACTAGCGGGACACTTATGACCCAGTACTTC
TRBD2 TRBJ2-1 TRBV7-9 - CASSGVSGRNKFF TGTGCCAGCAGCGGGGTCAGCGGGAGAAACAAGTTCTTC
- TRBJ1-2 TRBV27 - CASSEGTGPYGYTF TGTGCCAGCAGTGAAGGGACGGGCCCCTATGGCTACACCTTC
TRBD1 TRBJ2-2 TRBV4-3 - CASSLGTVGNTGELFF TGCGCCAGCAGCCTCGGGACAGTGGGGAACACCGGGGAGCTGTTTTTT
- TRBJ1-4 TRBV4-3 - CASSQEFRGLREKLFF TGCGCCAGCAGCCAAGAATTTAGGGGCTTGAGGGAAAAACTGTTTTTT
TRBD1 TRBJ1-4 TRBV6-1 large CASRTGATNEKLFF TGTGCCAGCAGGACAGGGGCAACTAATGAAAAACTGTTTTTT
- TRBJ2-7 TRBV27 - CASRDLTGYEQYF TGTGCCAGCAGGGATTTAACAGGGTACGAGCAGTACTTC
TRBD2 TRBJ2-4 TRBV10-3 - CAIAERDKNIQYF TGTGCCATCGCGGAGCGGGATAAAAACATTCAGTACTTC
- TRBJ2-7 TRBV6-1 - CASSPGGVGEQYF TGTGCCAGCAGCCCCGGCGGGGTTGGCGAGCAGTACTTC
TRBD1 TRBJ1-4 TRBV30 once CAWRTGINEKLFF TGTGCCTGGAGGACAGGGATTAATGAAAAACTGTTTTTT
TRBD2 TRBJ2-1 TRBV15 - CATSIEREAYNEQFF TGTGCCACCAGCATCGAGCGGGAGGCCTACAATGAGCAGTTCTTC
- TRBJ2-2 TRBV28 medium-sized CASSFSSRDGELFF TGTGCCAGCAGTTTTTCGTCGAGAGATGGGGAGCTGTTTTTT
TRBD1 TRBJ1-2 TRBV7-2 - CASSSLSGQPYGYTF TGTGCCAGCAGCTCACTCTCGGGACAGCCGTATGGCTACACCTTC
- TRBJ2-5 TRBV7-9 - CASTSLTVQETQYF TGTGCCAGCACCTCATTGACAGTCCAAGAGACCCAGTACTTC
TRBD1 TRBJ1-2 TRBV4-3 - CASSLDRGAPYGYTF TGCGCCAGCAGCCTCGACAGGGGAGCTCCCTATGGCTACACCTTC
TRBD1 TRBJ1-3 TRBV7-2 - CASSLAGQGTGNTIYF TGTGCCAGCAGCTTAGCAGGACAGGGAACTGGAAACACCATATATTTT
- TRBJ1-1 TRBV2 - CASSHSKGGTEAFF TGTGCCAGCAGTCATAGTAAGGGAGGCACTGAAGCTTTCTTT
- TRBJ1-5 TRBV28 once CASSLLGDTQPQHF TGTGCCAGCAGTTTATTGGGGGATACTCAGCCCCAGCATTTT
TRBD2 TRBJ2-7 TRBV6-1 - CASSVTSVYEQYF TGTGCCAGCAGTGTGACTAGCGTCTACGAGCAGTACTTC
- TRBJ2-7 TRBV2 - CASKTVLSYEQYF TGTGCCAGCAAGACAGTGCTCTCCTACGAGCAGTACTTC
TRBD1 TRBJ2-2 TRBV6-5 - CASRGQRNAGELFF TGTGCCAGCAGGGGACAGAGGAACGCCGGGGAGCTGTTTTTT
TRBD2 TRBJ2-5 TRBV4-1 - CASSRRGAAGVEETQYF TGCGCCAGCAGCCGGAGGGGAGCGGCGGGAGTGGAAGAGACCCAGTACTTC
- TRBJ1-5 TRBV7-2 once CASSLVGKGQPQHF TGTGCCAGCAGCTTAGTAGGGAAAGGGCAGCCCCAGCATTTT
- TRBJ1-1 TRBV7-8 - CASSLGDWPRYTEAFF TGTGCCAGCAGCTTAGGGGACTGGCCTAGGTACACTGAAGCTTTCTTT